This T cell receptor (beta chain) was sequenced during a study of T cell clonality in common variable immunodeficiency. Study-wide results and caveats: Fewer deletions and N-nucleotide insertions were reportedly seen in common variable immunodeficiency TCR beta sequences. CVID patient heterogeneity limited repertoire-clinical complication correlations.

This clone turned up a few times. Its antigen is still unknown. Repertoires were generated with immunoSEQ multiplex PCR, while TCRdb's copy carries only in-frame clones and drops some. Listed for the sample are some 53,000 clones, none seen a single time. This clonotype originated in a person between 18 and 75 years old in good health. The sequencing input was peripheral blood mononuclear cells.

The CDR3 loop reads CASSAAGGRSYEQYF. CDR3 DNA, as far as it was read: TGTGCCAGCAGCGCGGCGGGAGGGCGGTCCTACGAG. J is TRBJ2-7 and V is TRBV5-5; 9 bases fit TRBD2. The CDR3 is cut off 3 residues early in the read; its end comes from the germline J gene. Per germline, CDR1 SGHKS and CDR2 YYEKEE (reference sequence). CDR3 length: 15 amino acids. Trimming cost V 4 bases and J 1 base; bases outside gene matches: 6.